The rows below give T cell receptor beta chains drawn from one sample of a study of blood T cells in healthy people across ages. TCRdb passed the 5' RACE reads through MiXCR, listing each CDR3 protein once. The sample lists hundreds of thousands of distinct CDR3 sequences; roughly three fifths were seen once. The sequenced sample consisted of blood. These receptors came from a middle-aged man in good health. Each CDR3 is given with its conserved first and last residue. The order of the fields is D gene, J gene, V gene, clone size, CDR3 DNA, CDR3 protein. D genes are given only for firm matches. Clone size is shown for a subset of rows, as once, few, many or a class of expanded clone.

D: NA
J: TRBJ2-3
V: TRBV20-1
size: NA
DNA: TGCAGTTTACTGTGGGATACGCAGTATTTT
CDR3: CSLLWDTQYF

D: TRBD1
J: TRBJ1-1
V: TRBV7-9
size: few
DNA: TGTGCCAGCAGCGACAGAACGGGACAGGGGAACACTGAAGCTTTCTTT
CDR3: CASSDRTGQGNTEAFF

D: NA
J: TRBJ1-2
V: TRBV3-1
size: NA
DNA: TGTGCCAGCAGCCAAGATCTCGGCGTGAATGGCTACACCTTC
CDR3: CASSQDLGVNGYTF

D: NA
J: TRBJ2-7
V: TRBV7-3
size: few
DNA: TGTGCCAGCAGCCTGGACGGCGCCCTGGGTTCGGGCGAGCAGTACTTC
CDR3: CASSLDGALGSGEQYF

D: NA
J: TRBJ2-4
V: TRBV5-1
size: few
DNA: TGCGCCAGCAGCTTGGACGGAGCAAAGGGGAACATTCAGTACTTC
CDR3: CASSLDGAKGNIQYF

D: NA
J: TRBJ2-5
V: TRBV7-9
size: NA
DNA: TGTGCCAGCACCCAGGGGGAGGAAGAGACCCAGTACTTC
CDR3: CASTQGEEETQYF

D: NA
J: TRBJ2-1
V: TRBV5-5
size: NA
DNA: TGTGCCAGCAGCTTGAAAGGGCTAGCAGCGAGCCCTTCCTACAATGAGCAGTTCTTC
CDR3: CASSLKGLAASPSYNEQFF

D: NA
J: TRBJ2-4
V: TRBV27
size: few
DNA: TGTGCCAGCAGTTTTTCAGGGGCAGTGAGGTACTTC
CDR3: CASSFSGAVRYF

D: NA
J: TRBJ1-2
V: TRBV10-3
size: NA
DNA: TGTGCCATCACCGAGGACGGACTCCACTATGGCTACACCTTC
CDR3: CAITEDGLHYGYTF

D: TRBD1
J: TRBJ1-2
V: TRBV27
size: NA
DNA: TGTGCCAGCAGTCGGACAGGGTTAGCTAACTATGGCTACACCTTC
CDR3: CASSRTGLANYGYTF

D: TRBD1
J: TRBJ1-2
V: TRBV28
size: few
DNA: TGTGCCAGCGGGGAGACCGGGACAGACTATGGCTACACCTTC
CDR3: CASGETGTDYGYTF

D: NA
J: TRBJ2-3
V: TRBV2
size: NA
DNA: TGTGCCAGCAGTGAGGTCCGGGCAGCAGATACGCAGTATTTT
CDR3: CASSEVRAADTQYF

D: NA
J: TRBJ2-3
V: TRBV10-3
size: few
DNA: TGTGCCATCAGTGACCGTCTAGCAGTTTTGACAGATACGCAGTATTTT
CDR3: CAISDRLAVLTDTQYF

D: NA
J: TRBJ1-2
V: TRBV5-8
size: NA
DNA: TGTGCCAGCAGCTCTACTGCCTCGGGAGGCTACACCTTC
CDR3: CASSSTASGGYTF

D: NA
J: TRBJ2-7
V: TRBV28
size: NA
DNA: TGCGCCAGCAGTTTTGCCGGGCCGGCGGGAAAGGATTCCTACGAGCAGTACTTC
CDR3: CASSFAGPAGKDSYEQYF

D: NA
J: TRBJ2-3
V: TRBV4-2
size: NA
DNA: TGTGCCAGCAGCCAAGGGGTGGACAGACCTCGGGGAGATACGCAGTATTTT
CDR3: CASSQGVDRPRGDTQYF

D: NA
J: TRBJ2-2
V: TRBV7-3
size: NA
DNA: TGTGCCAGCAGCATAAAAATTGCCGGGGAGCTGTTTTTT
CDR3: CASSIKIAGELFF

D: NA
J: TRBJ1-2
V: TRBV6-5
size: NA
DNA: TGTGCCAGCAAAGACCAGGGCCGGGCTGGCTACACCTTC
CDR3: CASKDQGRAGYTF

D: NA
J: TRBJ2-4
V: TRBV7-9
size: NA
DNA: TGTGCCAGCAGCGACCAAAAAAACATTCAGTACTTC
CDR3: CASSDQKNIQYF

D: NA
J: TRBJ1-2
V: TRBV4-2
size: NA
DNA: TGTGCCAGCAGCAACACGGATTCAAGCAGGCTTGCCTATGGCTACACCTTC
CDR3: CASSNTDSSRLAYGYTF

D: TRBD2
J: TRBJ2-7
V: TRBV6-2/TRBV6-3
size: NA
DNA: TGTGCCAGCAGTTACCCGATGGGGTTGAGTAGCGGGATACCCTCCTACGAGCAGTACTTC
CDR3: CASSYPMGLSSGIPSYEQYF

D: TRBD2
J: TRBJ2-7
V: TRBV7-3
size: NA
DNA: TGTGCCAGCAGCTTAAGTGGGAGAAGGGGGACTAGCGGGCTTGTTTCCTACAATGAGCAGTACTTC
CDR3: CASSLSGRRGTSGLVSYNEQYF

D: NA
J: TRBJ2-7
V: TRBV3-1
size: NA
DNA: TGTGCCAGCAGCCAAGGGGTGGGGACTTATTTCTCCGAGCAGTACTTC
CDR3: CASSQGVGTYFSEQYF

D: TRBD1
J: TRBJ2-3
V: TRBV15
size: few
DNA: TGTGCCACCAGCAGAGATCCACAGGGGGACCCCTCGGGCACAGATACGCAGTATTTT
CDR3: CATSRDPQGDPSGTDTQYF

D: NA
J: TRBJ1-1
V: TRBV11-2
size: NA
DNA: TGTGCCAGCAGCTTAGATCTGGGGCAGCCTAACACTGAAGCTTTCTTT
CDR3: CASSLDLGQPNTEAFF

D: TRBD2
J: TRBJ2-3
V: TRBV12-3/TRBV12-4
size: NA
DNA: TGTGCCAGCAGTGTCGTGACTAGCGGGGAGGCGCAGTATTTT
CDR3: CASSVVTSGEAQYF

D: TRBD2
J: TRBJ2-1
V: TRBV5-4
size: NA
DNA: TGTGCCAGCAGCTCCGGAGCGGGGGCCACTTTCAATGAGCAGTTCTTC
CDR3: CASSSGAGATFNEQFF

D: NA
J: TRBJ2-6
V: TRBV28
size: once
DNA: TGTGCCAGCAGCCCCTGGATACCAGGCAGCTCTGGGGCCAACGTCCTGACTTTC
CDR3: CASSPWIPGSSGANVLTF

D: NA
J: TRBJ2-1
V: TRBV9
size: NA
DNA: TGTGCCAGCAGCGTAGGGGTAGGCGGACCAGAAATAGGCTCCTACAATGAGCAGTTCTTC
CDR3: CASSVGVGGPEIGSYNEQFF

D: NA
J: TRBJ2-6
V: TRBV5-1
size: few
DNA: TGCGCCAGCAGCTTGTGGCCGAAGGACGGCCGATACTCTGGGGCCAACGTCCTGACTTTC
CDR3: CASSLWPKDGRYSGANVLTF

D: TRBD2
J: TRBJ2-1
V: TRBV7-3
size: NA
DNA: TGTGCCAGCAGCCCTCTATGGGGGGGAGAGCAGTTCTTC
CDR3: CASSPLWGGEQFF

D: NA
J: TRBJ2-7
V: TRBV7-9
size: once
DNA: TGTGCCAGCAGCGTCGGGTTTCAGAGCTCCTACGAGCAGTACTTC
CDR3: CASSVGFQSSYEQYF

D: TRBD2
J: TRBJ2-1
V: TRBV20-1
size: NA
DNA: TGCAGTGCTAGAGATCGAGGGAGGGCAGAGACCCAGTTCTTC
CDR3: CSARDRGRAETQFF

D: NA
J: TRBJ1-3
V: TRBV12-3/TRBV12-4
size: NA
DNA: TGTGCCAGCAGTCTAAGGGGTCTAAACACCATATATTTT
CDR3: CASSLRGLNTIYF

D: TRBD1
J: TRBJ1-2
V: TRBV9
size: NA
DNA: TGTGCCAGCAGCGCCCTGAGAGTCGGGACAGGGGGCGATGGCTACACCTTC
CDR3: CASSALRVGTGGDGYTF

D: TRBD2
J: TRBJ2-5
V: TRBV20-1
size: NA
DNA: TGCAGTGCTGACGCAGGACTAGCTTGGGAGACCCAGTACTTC
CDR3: CSADAGLAWETQYF

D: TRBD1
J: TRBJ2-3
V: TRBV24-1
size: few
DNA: TGTGCCACCAGTGATCCCAGACAGGGGGCGTCGAGGGTGGATACGCAGTATTTT
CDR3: CATSDPRQGASRVDTQYF

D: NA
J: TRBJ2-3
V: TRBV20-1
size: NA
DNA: TGCAGTGCTGATAGCGGCTTTCGCACAGATACGCGGTATTTT
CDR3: CSADSGFRTDTRYF

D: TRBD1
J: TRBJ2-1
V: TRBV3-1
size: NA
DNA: TGTGCCAGCAGCCAGGGGGACAGATCTGAGCAGTTCTTC
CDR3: CASSQGDRSEQFF